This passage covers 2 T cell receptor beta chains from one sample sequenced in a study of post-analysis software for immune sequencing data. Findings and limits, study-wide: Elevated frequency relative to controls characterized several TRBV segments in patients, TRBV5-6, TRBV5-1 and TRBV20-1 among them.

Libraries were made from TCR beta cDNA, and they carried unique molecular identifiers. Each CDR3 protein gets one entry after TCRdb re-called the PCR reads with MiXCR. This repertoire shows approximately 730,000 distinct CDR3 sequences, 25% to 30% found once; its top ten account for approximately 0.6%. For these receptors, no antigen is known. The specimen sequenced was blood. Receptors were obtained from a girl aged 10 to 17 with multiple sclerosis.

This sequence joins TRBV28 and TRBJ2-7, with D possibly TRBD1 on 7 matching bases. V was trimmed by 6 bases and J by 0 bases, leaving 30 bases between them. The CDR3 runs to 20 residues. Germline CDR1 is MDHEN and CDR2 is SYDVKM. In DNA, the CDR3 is TGTGCCAGCAGCAAACCGAACCGTAGCGGACCAGGGGGACCCTCCTACGAGCAGTACTTC. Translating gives CASSKPNRSGPGGPSYEQYF.

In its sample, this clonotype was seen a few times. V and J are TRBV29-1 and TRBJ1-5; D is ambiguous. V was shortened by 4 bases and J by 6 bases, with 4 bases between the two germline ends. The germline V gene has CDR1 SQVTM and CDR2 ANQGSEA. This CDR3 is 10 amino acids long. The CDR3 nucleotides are TGCAGCGTTGGGAGTCAGCCCCAGCATTTT. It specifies CSVGSQPQHF.